Listed below are T cell receptor beta chains from one sample, sequenced in a study of blood T cells in healthy people across ages. MiXCR, run by TCRdb on the 5' RACE reads, gives a single entry per CDR3 protein. This table holds hundreds of thousands of distinct CDR3 sequences, roughly 44% found once. Sequencing used blood. All receptors come from a man in his 60s in good health. The CDR3 runs from the conserved cysteine through the conserved F or W. A D gene is named only where the DNA matches it firmly. The size field is filled for only some rows; it gives once, few, many or a size class.

NA | TRBJ2-3 | NA | TRBV6-2/TRBV6-3 | CASSYSTGHRRTDAQYF | TGTGCCAGCAGTTACTCTACTGGACATCGACGCACTGATGCGCAGTATTTT
NA | TRBJ1-1 | NA | TRBV6-5 | CASSYLGTTEAFF | TGTGCCAGCAGTTACTTGGGGACCACTGAAGCTTTCTTT
NA | TRBJ1-2 | NA | TRBV7-9 | CAILEAGNYGYTF | TGTGCCATCCTTGAGGCGGGCAACTATGGCTACACCTTC
few | TRBJ2-5 | NA | TRBV6-6 | CASSPRELGGETQYF | TGTGCCAGCAGCCCACGGGAGCTGGGGGGAGAGACCCAGTACTTC
few | TRBJ2-2 | NA | TRBV11-3 | CASRRGGELFF | TGTGCCAGCAGACGGGGCGGGGAGCTGTTTTTT
NA | TRBJ1-4 | NA | TRBV29-1 | CSARRGQNEKLFF | TGCAGCGCCCGACGGGGTCAAAATGAAAAACTGTTTTTT
NA | TRBJ1-5 | NA | TRBV12-3/TRBV12-4 | CASSPGARADNQPQHF | TGTGCCAGCAGTCCTGGGGCCAGGGCCGACAATCAGCCCCAGCATTTT
few | TRBJ2-5 | NA | TRBV5-1 | CASSPLGAARETQYF | TGCGCCAGCAGCCCGTTGGGGGCGGCACGCGAGACCCAGTACTTC
NA | TRBJ2-7 | NA | TRBV11-3 | CASSLPAIYEQYF | TGTGCCAGCAGCTTACCCGCAATCTACGAGCAGTACTTC
NA | TRBJ2-7 | NA | TRBV12-5 | CASGFFSASSTGRMDYEQYF | TGTGCTAGTGGTTTTTTTTCCGCTTCATCTACAGGGAGGATGGACTACGAGCAGTACTTC
once | TRBJ2-5 | TRBD1 | TRBV9 | CASSSGDRVETQYF | TGTGCCAGCAGCTCCGGGGACAGGGTTGAGACCCAGTACTTC
NA | TRBJ2-4 | TRBD2 | TRBV16 | CASTRGLAGKNIQYF | TGTGCCAGCACTCGAGGACTAGCGGGGAAAAACATTCAGTACTTC
few | TRBJ2-3 | NA | TRBV7-2 | CASSLEFGQGLDTQYF | TGTGCCAGCAGCTTAGAGTTCGGGCAAGGGCTAGATACGCAGTATTTT
NA | TRBJ2-7 | NA | TRBV11-2 | CASSLVSSDGASYEQYF | TGTGCCAGCAGCTTAGTAAGCTCGGACGGAGCCTCCTACGAGCAGTACTTC
once | TRBJ2-5 | NA | TRBV4-3 | CASSQGPQETRYF | TGCGCCAGCAGCCAAGGCCCTCAAGAGACCCGGTACTTC
NA | TRBJ1-1 | TRBD1 | TRBV30 | CAWTPRTGLNTEAFF | TGTGCCTGGACCCCAAGGACAGGATTGAACACTGAAGCTTTCTTT
NA | TRBJ2-1 | NA | TRBV7-6 | CASSFYPPYNEQFF | TGTGCCAGCAGCTTTTACCCCCCCTACAATGAGCAGTTCTTC
NA | TRBJ2-5 | TRBD2 | TRBV27 | CASSSMGLAGEQETQYF | TGTGCCAGCAGTTCAATGGGACTAGCGGGAGAACAAGAGACCCAGTACTTC
few | TRBJ2-1 | NA | TRBV12-3/TRBV12-4 | CASSFGGGEQFF | TGTGCCAGCAGTTTCGGCGGAGGTGAGCAGTTCTTC
few | TRBJ1-1 | TRBD1 | TRBV6-2/TRBV6-3 | CASSRPQGDRTEAFF | TGTGCCAGCAGTCGGCCACAGGGGGATCGCACTGAAGCTTTCTTT
NA | TRBJ2-1 | NA | TRBV4-1 | CASSRGREQFF | TGCGCCAGCAGCCGCGGCAGGGAGCAGTTCTTC
NA | TRBJ2-1 | NA | TRBV11-3 | CASGPRVGDEQFF | TGTGCCAGCGGCCCCAGGGTGGGGGATGAGCAGTTCTTC
few | TRBJ2-1 | NA | TRBV10-3 | CAISEGATSNEQFF | TGTGCCATCAGTGAGGGGGCCACATCGAATGAGCAGTTCTTC
NA | TRBJ2-5 | NA | TRBV29-1 | CSGGTGTPDNEQYF | TGCAGCGGGGGGACTGGCACCCCGGACAATGAGCAGTACTTC
NA | TRBJ2-3 | TRBD1 | TRBV28 | CASSLEGQGGTDTQYF | TGTGCCAGCAGTTTAGAGGGACAGGGAGGAACAGATACGCAGTATTTT
NA | TRBJ2-4 | NA | TRBV12-3/TRBV12-4 | CASSPGSGSAKNIQYF | TGTGCCAGCAGTCCGGGATCGGGTAGTGCCAAAAACATTCAGTACTTC